The T cell receptor (beta chain) described here comes from a study of T-cell reconstitution after alpha-beta-depleted transplantation in children. CDR3 size: 14 residues. J was trimmed by 4 bases and V by 6 bases; bases with no gene match: 9. Per the germline V gene, CDR1 is MNHEY and CDR2 is SMNVEV (reference sequence). This clonotype was counted many times. Its target is unknown. Using unique molecular identifiers, the investigators prepared the TCRbeta library. TCRdb re-derived calls from the PCR reads in MiXCR, one entry per CDR3 protein. In the table there are 40,000 to 55,000 distinct CDR3 sequences, about 9.3% of which are singletons. Study-wide points: Reports say that about two months after transplant, the alpha-beta T cells came out of several hundred graft clones that had expanded.

This rearrangement joins TRBV27 to TRBJ2-7, with 7 bases fitting TRBD2. Sample: PBMCs, mostly from graft donor cells, taken 60 days after TCRalphabeta/CD19-depleted stem cell transplant. This TCR was sampled from a male patient between 2 and 10 years old who had a stem cell transplant for chronic granulomatous disease, so the T cells may come from the graft donor. In DNA, the CDR3 is TGTGCCAGCAGCTCGGGGGGTTCGGGTTACGAGCAGTACTTC. Translating it yields CASSSGGSGYEQYF.